The entry below gives a single T cell receptor beta chain sequence along with its context. It was with 60 Vbeta and 13 Jbeta primers that the PCR ran. Sequencing was performed with immunoSEQ multiplex PCR; in TCRdb, only in-frame clones are kept and a portion is missing. The sample comprises over 150,000 clones, about 82% of which are singletons, and 1% rests with the top ten. This entry is derived from a study of cytomegalovirus exposure and HLA in healthy donors. Input material: PBMCs. The TCR was taken from a woman in her 50s in good health and CMV-seropositive.

The CDR3 region is CASSPHMGQGATDTQYF. CDR3 in DNA: TGTGCCAGCAGCCCCCACATGGGACAGGGGGCGACAGATACGCAGTATTTT. The rearrangement uses TRBV4-2 and TRBJ2-3, with TRBD1 matching 12 bases. The CDR3 totals 17 residues. Trimming at V came to 4 bases and at J to 3 bases, leaving 8 bases not matched to a gene. Germline loops: CDR1 LGHNA, CDR2 YNFKEQ.